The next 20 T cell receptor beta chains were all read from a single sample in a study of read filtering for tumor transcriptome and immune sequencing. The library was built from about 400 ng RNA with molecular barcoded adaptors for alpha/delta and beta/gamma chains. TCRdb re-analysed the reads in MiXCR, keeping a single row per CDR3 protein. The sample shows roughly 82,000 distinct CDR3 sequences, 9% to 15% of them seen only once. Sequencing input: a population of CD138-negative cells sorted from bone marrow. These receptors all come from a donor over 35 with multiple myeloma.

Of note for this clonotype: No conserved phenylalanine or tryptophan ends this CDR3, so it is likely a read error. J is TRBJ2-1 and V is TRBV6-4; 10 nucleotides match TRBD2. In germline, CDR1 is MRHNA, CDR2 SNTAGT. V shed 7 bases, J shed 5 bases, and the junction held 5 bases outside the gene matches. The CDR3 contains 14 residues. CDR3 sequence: CASKKAGGNNEQFY. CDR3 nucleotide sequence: TGTGCCAGCAAGAAAGCGGGAGGGAACAATGAGCAGTTCTAC.

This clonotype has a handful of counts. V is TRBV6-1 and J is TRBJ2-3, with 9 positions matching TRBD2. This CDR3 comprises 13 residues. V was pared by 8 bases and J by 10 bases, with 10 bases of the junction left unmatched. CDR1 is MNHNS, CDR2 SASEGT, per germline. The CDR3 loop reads CASRLAAPGAQYF. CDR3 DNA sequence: TGTGCCAGCCGACTAGCGGCCCCGGGCGCGCAGTATTTT.

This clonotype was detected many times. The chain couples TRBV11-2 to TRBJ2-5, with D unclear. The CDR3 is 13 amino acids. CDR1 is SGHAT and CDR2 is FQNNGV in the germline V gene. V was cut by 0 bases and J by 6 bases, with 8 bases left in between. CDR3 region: CASSLEDRKTQYF. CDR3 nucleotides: TGTGCCAGCAGCTTAGAAGACCGTAAGACCCAGTACTTC.

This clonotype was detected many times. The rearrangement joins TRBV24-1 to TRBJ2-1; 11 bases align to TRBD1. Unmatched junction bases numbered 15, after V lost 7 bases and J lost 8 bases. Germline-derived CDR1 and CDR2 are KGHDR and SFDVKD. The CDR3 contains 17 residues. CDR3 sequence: CATSVPTAGQGGDEQFF. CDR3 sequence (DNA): TGTGCCACCAGCGTTCCTACAGCGGGACAGGGGGGAGATGAGCAGTTCTTC.

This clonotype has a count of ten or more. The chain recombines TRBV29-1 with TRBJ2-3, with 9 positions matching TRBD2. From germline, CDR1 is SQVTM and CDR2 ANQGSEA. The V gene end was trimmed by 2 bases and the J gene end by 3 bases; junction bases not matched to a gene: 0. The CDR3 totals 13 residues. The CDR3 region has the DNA TGCAGCGTTGAAACTAGCGGGACAGATACGCAGTATTTT. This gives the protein CSVETSGTDTQYF.

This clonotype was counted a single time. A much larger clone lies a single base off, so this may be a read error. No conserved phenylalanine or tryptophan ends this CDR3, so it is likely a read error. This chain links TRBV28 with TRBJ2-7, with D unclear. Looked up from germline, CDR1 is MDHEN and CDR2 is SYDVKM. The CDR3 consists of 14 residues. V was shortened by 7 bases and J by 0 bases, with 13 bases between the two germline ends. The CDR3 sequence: CASTPGSISYEQYS. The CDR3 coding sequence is TGTGCCAGCACTCCGGGTTCCATCTCCTACGAGCAGTACTCC.

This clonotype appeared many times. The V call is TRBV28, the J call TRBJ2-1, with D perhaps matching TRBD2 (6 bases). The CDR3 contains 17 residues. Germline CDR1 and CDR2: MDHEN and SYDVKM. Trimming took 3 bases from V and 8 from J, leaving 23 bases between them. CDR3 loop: CASSLILGTHRGYEQFF. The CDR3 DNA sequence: TGTGCCAGCAGTTTGATTCTCGGGACTCACCGCGGGTATGAGCAGTTCTTC. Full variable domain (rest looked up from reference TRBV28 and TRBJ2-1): DVKVTQSSRYLVKRTGEKVFLECVQDMDHENMFWYRQDPGLGLRLIYFSYDVKMKEKGDIPEGYSVSREKKERFSLILESASTNQTSMYLCASSLILGTHRGYEQFFGPGTRLTVL.

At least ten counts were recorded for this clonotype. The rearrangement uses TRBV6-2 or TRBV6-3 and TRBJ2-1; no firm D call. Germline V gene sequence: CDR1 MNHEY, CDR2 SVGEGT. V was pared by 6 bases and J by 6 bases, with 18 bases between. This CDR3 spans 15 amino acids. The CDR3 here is CASSLNGPNSNEQFF. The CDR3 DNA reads TGTGCCAGCAGCTTAAACGGGCCCAACTCCAATGAGCAGTTCTTC.

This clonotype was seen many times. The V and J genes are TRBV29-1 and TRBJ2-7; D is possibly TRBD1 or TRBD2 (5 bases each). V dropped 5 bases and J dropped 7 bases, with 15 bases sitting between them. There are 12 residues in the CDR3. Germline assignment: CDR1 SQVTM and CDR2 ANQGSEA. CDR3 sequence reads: CSVSTGPWEQYF. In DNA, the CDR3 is TGCAGCGTTTCCACGGGACCGTGGGAGCAGTACTTC.

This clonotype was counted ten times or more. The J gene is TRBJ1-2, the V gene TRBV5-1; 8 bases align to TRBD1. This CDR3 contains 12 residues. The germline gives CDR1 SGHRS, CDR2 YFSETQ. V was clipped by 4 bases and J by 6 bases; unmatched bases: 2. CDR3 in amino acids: CASSPDRDGYTF. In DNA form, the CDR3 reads TGCGCCAGCAGCCCGGACAGGGATGGCTACACCTTC.

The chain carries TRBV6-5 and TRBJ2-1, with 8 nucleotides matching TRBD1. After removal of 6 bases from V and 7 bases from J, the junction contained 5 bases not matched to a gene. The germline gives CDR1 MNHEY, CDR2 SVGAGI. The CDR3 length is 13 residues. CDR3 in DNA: TGTGCCAGCAGAATCGACAGGGGAAATGAGCAGTTCTTC. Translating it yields CASRIDRGNEQFF.

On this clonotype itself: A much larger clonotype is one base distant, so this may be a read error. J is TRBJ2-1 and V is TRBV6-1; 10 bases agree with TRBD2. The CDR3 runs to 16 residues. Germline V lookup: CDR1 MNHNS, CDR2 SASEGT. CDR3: CAALGRAGGSYNGQFF. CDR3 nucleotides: TGTGCCGCCCTTGGGCGAGCGGGAGGGTCGTACAATGGGCAGTTCTTC.

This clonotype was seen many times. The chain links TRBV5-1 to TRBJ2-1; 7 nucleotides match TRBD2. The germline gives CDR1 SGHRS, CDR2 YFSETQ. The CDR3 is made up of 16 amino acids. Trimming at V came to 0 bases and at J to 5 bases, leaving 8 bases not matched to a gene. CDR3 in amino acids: CASSLAFAGEHNEQFF. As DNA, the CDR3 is TGCGCCAGCAGCTTGGCCTTTGCGGGAGAGCACAATGAGCAGTTCTTC. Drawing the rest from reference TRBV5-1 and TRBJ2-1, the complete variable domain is KAGVTQTPRYLIKTRGQQVTLSCSPISGHRSVSWYQQTPGQGLQFLFEYFSETQRNKGNFPGRFSGRQFSNSRSEMNVSTLELGDSALYLCASSLAFAGEHNEQFFGPGTRLTVL.

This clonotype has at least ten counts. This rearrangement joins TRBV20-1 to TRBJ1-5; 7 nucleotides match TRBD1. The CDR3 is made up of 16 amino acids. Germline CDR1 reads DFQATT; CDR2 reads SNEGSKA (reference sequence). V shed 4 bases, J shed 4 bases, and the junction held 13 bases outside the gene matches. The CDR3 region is CSATPLGDRANQPQHF. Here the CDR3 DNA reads TGCAGTGCTACCCCTCTGGGAGACAGGGCAAATCAGCCCCAGCATTTT.

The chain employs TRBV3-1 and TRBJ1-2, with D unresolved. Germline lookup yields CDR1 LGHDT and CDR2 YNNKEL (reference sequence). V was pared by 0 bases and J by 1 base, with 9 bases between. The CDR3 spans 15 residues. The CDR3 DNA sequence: TGTGCCAGCAGCCAAGAGGCCCTTCTTAACTATGGCTACACCTTC. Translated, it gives CASSQEALLNYGYTF.

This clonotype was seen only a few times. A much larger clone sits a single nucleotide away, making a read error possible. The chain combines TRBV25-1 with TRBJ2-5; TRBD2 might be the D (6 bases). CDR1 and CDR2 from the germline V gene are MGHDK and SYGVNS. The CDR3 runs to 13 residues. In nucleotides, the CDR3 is TGTGCCAGCAGTGAAGGAGATCGGGAGACCCAGCACTTC. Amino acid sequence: CASSEGDRETQHF.

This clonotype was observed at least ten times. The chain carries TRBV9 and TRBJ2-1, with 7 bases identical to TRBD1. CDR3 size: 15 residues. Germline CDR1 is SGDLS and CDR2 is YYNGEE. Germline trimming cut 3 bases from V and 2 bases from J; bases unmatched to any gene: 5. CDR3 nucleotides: TGTGCCAGCAGCGCCTCCGGGACAGCCTACAATGAGCAGTTCTTC. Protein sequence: CASSASGTAYNEQFF.

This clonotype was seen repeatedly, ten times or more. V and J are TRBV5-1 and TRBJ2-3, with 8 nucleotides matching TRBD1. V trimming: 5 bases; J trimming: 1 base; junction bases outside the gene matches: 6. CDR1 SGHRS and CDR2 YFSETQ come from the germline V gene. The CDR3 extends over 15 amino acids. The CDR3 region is CASSYGQGRTDTQYF. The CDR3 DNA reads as TGCGCCAGCAGTTATGGACAGGGCCGCACAGATACGCAGTATTTT. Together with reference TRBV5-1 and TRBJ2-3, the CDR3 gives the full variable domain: KAGVTQTPRYLIKTRGQQVTLSCSPISGHRSVSWYQQTPGQGLQFLFEYFSETQRNKGNFPGRFSGRQFSNSRSEMNVSTLELGDSALYLCASSYGQGRTDTQYFGPGTRLTVL.

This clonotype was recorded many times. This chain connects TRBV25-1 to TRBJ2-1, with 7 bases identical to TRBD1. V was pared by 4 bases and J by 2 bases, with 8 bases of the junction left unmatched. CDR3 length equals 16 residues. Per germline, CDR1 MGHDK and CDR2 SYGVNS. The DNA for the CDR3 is TGTGCCAGCAGTGGGGAGAGGACAGGAACCTACAATGAGCAGTTCTTC. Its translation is CASSGERTGTYNEQFF.

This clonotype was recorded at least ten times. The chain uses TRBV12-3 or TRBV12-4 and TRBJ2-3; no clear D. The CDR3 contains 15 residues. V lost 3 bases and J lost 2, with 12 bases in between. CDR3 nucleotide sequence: TGTGCCAGCAGTTTTGGCCAGATTTACACAGATACGCAGTATTTT. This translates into CASSFGQIYTDTQYF.